The 9 T cell receptor beta chains reported below all come from one sample, sequenced in a study of cytomegalovirus exposure and HLA in healthy donors. The PCR made use of 60 Vbeta and 13 Jbeta primers. Assay: immunoSEQ multiplex PCR; the TCRdb copy retains only in-frame clones and omits some. Seen here are 99,000 or so clones, 70% to 75% observed once, and the top ten hold 1.3%. Material: PBMCs. Every receptor here comes from a man between 35 and 55 years old in good health and CMV-seronegative.

This clone was counted a few times. At one of its ends the junction is not consistent with the germline gene, which may arise from a read error. The rearrangement joins TRBV7-7 to TRBJ1-1; D is undetermined. This CDR3 region has 13 residues. Germline V lookup: CDR1 SSHAT, CDR2 FNYEAQ (reference sequence). CDR3 DNA: TGTGCTAGCAGCTTAGACACAAACACTGAAGCTTTCTTT. Protein product: CASSLDTNTEAFF.

V and J are TRBV6-5 and TRBJ1-3; D might be TRBD1 (5 bases). The CDR3 sequence is 14 residues long. Germline V gene data show CDR1 as MNHEY and CDR2 as SVGAGI. Trimming shortened V by 0 bases and J by 4 bases, and 7 bases separated the two germline ends. The CDR3 region has the DNA TGTGCCAGCAGTTACTCGGACACGGGAAACACCATATATTTT. Its protein product is CASSYSDTGNTIYF.

The table lists this clone with a few counts. CDR3 sequence: CASTNPGDKGTEAFF. The CDR3 DNA reads TGTGCCAGCACTAACCCGGGGGATAAGGGCACTGAAGCTTTCTTT. V gene TRBV6-5 combines with J gene TRBJ1-1; a possible D gene is TRBD1 (5 bases). Trimming took off 7 bases at V and 4 bases at J, with 19 bases between the two ends. This CDR3 has 15 amino acids. Germline V CDR1 and CDR2: MNHEY, SVGAGI.

The V and J genes are TRBV11-3 and TRBJ1-2; 8 bases line up with TRBD1. The CDR3 spans 14 residues. The junction had 5 bases not matched to a gene; V was cut back by 4 bases and J by 4 bases. Germline CDR1 and CDR2: SGHNT and YENEEA. The CDR3 DNA is TGTGCCAGCAGCTCGACAGGGGTAGGCTATGGCTACACCTTC. It yields the protein CASSSTGVGYGYTF.

In its sample, this clone was seen a few times. The chain recombines TRBV6-5 with TRBJ2-5; TRBD2 aligns across 13 bases. Judging by the DNA end, TRBJ2-7 fits better; the J call may be wrong. This CDR3 region has 15 residues. Germline V gives CDR1 MNHEY, CDR2 SVGAGI. The CDR3 region has the DNA TGTGCCAGCAGGGGGACTAGCGGGGATTCCTACGAGCAGTACTTC. Protein product: CASRGTSGDSYEQYF.

Only a few counts were recorded for this clone. The chain links TRBV18 to TRBJ2-2, with a weak D call TRBD1 (6 bases). From germline, CDR1 is KGHSH and CDR2 LQKENI. Trimming took 6 bases from V and 0 from J, leaving 11 bases between them. The CDR3 has 15 residues. CDR3 region: CASSRDISNTGELFF. CDR3 nucleotide sequence: TGTGCCAGCTCTCGGGACATTTCGAACACCGGGGAGCTGTTTTTT.

The J gene is TRBJ2-2, the V gene TRBV5-1; the match to TRBD2 covers 9 bases. Germline V gene sequence: CDR1 SGHRS, CDR2 YFSETQ. The V segment lost 7 bases and the J segment 2 bases; nucleotides outside the gene matches: 3. The CDR3 contains 14 residues. In DNA, the CDR3 is TGCGCCAGCCAGCGGGAGGCAAACACCGGGGAGCTGTTTTTT. Translated, it gives CASQREANTGELFF.

The V gene is TRBV28, the J gene TRBJ1-4; 7 positions agree with TRBD1. The CDR3 totals 15 residues. Germline-derived CDR1 and CDR2 are MDHEN and SYDVKM. Losses at the gene ends were 4 bases for V and 7 bases for J; bases not matched to a gene: 9. The CDR3 coding sequence is TGTGCCAGCAGTTCGAGAAGGGGGCGAAGTGAAAAACTGTTTTTT. Protein: CASSSRRGRSEKLFF.

J is TRBJ2-5 and V is TRBV6-5; 7 bases align to TRBD2. Germline assignment: CDR1 MNHEY and CDR2 SVGAGI. Losses at the gene ends were 8 bases for V and 0 bases for J; bases not matched to a gene: 9. CDR3 length equals 15 residues. DNA for the CDR3: TGTGCCAGCCTATCGGCTAGCGGCTACCAAGAGACCCAGTACTTC. Protein: CASLSASGYQETQYF.